These 7 T cell receptor beta chains were all obtained from the same sample, sequenced in a study of T cells after posttransplantation cyclophosphamide. Sequencing was performed with immunoSEQ multiplex PCR; in TCRdb, only in-frame clones are kept and a portion is missing. The top ten hold around 3.1% of the sample, which has some 64,000 clones, about 94% seen once. The sample was PBMCs. The source is a woman in her 30s in good health and a related stem cell transplant donor.

The gene calls are TRBV9 and TRBJ2-3; 13 nucleotides agree with TRBD2. CDR1 is SGDLS, CDR2 YYNGEE, per germline. The V gene end was trimmed by 4 bases and the J gene end by 4 bases; junction bases not matched to a gene: 3. This CDR3 has 15 amino acids. This CDR3 is CASSLLAGGPDTQYF. The DNA for the CDR3 is TGTGCCAGCAGCTTACTAGCGGGGGGGCCAGATACGCAGTATTTT.

The J gene is TRBJ2-7, the V gene TRBV7-9; D may be TRBD1 (6 bases). CDR3 length equals 14 residues. Germline CDR1 is SEHNR and CDR2 is FQNEAQ (reference sequence). Between the trimmed V and J ends, which lost 4 bases and 2 bases, there was a span of 12 bases. Here the CDR3 reads CASSSTDRPYEQYF. Here the CDR3 DNA reads TGTGCCAGCAGCTCCACAGACAGGCCCTACGAGCAGTACTTC.

This clone was seen only once. The chain combines TRBV11-2 with TRBJ1-1, with no clear D. Germline loops: CDR1 SGHAT, CDR2 FQNNGV. CDR3 length: 15 amino acids. Between the trimmed V and J ends, which lost 1 base and 0 bases, there was a span of 9 bases. The CDR3 bases are TGTGCCAGCAGCTTAGGAGTAGATATGAACACTGAAGCTTTCTTT. This translates into CASSLGVDMNTEAFF.

The chain couples TRBV4-3 to TRBJ2-5, with D perhaps TRBD2 (5 bases). CDR1 and CDR2 (germline): LGHNA, YSLEER. CDR3 size: 14 residues. Trimming shortened V by 0 bases and J by 5 bases, and 10 bases separated the two germline ends. CDR3 coding DNA: TGCGCCAGCAGCCAAGAGCTAAGGAGGGAGACCCAGTACTTC. Its protein is CASSQELRRETQYF.

The genes are TRBV9 and TRBJ2-4; D is uncertain. This CDR3 has 13 amino acids. Germline assignment: CDR1 SGDLS and CDR2 YYNGEE. The ends were cut back, 2 bases at V and 6 bases at J, with 9 bases in the middle. The CDR3 here is CASSVTVGNIQYF. The DNA of the CDR3 is TGTGCCAGCAGCGTTACAGTTGGAAACATTCAGTACTTC. Filled out from reference TRBV9 and TRBJ2-4, the complete variable domain reads DSGVTQTPKHLITATGQRVTLRCSPRSGDLSVYWYQQSLDQGLQFLIQYYNGEERAKGNILERFSAQQFPDLHSELNLSSLELGDSALYFCASSVTVGNIQYFGAGTRLSVL.

The chain employs TRBV5-4 and TRBJ2-5, with D perhaps TRBD1 (6 bases). The CDR3 contains 14 residues. The V end lost 0 bases, the J end lost 1 base, and 7 bases lay between the germline ends. The germline V gene has CDR1 SGHNT and CDR2 YYREEE (reference sequence). The CDR3 DNA reads as TGTGCCAGCAGCTTGGGAGGGGGCCAAGAGACCCAGTACTTC. It yields the protein CASSLGGGQETQYF.

V and J are TRBV30 and TRBJ1-6; D may be TRBD1 (5 bases). CDR3 size: 13 residues. Germline assignment: CDR1 GTSNPN and CDR2 SVGIG (reference sequence). Trimming took 2 bases from V and 11 from J, leaving 13 bases between them. CDR3 DNA: TGTGCCTGGAGTTACCTCCCGGGGCCACCCCTCCACTTT. Translated: CAWSYLPGPPLHF.